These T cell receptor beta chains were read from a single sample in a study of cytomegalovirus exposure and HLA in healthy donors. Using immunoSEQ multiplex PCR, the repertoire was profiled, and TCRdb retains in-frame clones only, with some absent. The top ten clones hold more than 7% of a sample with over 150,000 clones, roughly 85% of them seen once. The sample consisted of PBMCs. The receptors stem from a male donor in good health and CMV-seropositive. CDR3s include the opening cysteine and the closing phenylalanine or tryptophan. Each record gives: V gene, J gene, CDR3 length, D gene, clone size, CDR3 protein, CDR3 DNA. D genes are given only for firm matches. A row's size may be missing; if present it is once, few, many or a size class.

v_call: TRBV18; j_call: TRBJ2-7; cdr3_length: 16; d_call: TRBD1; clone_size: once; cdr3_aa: CASSPRVGTGAYEQYF; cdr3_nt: TGTGCCAGCTCACCGAGGGTCGGGACAGGGGCCTACGAGCAGTACTTC
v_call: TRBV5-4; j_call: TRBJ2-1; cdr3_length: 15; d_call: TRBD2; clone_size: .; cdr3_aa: CASSLWGGPWNEQFF; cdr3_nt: TGTGCCAGCAGCTTATGGGGAGGGCCTTGGAATGAGCAGTTCTTC
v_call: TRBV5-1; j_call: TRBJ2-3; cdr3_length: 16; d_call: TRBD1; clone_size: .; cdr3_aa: CASRDEGQDSFNTQYF; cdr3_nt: TGCGCCAGCAGGGATGAGGGACAGGACTCCTTCAATACGCAGTATTTT
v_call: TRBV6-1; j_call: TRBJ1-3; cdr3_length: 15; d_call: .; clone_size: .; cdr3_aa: CASSDGTHPGNTIYF; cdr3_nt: TGTGCCAGCAGTGACGGGACACATCCTGGAAACACCATATATTTT
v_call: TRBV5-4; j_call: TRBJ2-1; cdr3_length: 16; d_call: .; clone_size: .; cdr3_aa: CASSLGSASSYNEQFF; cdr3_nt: TGTGCCAGCAGCTTGGGAAGCGCGAGCTCCTACAATGAGCAGTTCTTC
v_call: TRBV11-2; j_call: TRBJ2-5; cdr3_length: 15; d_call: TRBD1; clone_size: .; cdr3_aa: CASSAAGTVKETQYF; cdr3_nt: TGTGCCAGCAGCGCAGCCGGGACAGTAAAAGAGACCCAGTACTTC
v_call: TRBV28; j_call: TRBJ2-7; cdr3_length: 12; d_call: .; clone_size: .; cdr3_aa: CASSPGMKWQYF; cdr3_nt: TGTGCCAGCAGTCCCGGGATGAAGTGGCAGTACTTC
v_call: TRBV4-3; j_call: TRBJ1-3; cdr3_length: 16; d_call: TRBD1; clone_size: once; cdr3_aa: CASSQGIQGGGNTIYF; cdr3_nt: TGCGCCAGCAGCCAAGGAATACAGGGGGGCGGAAACACCATATATTTT
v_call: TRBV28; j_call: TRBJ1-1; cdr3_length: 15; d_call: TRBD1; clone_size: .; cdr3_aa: CASTTQGIANTEAFF; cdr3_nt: TGTGCCAGCACCACACAGGGGATAGCGAACACTGAAGCTTTCTTT
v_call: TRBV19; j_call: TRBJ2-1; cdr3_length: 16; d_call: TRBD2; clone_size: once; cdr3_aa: CASTAAGGSSYNEQFF; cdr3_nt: TGTGCCAGTACAGCAGCGGGGGGGTCCTCCTACAATGAGCAGTTCTTC
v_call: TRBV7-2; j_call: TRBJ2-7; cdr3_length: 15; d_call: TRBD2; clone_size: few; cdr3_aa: CASSLTRTSAYEQYF; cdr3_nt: TGTGCCAGCAGCTTAACGAGGACTAGCGCCTACGAGCAGTACTTC
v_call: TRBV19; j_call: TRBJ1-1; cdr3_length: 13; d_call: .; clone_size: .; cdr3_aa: CATSPTGNTEAFF; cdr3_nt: TGTGCCACTTCCCCCACGGGGAACACTGAAGCTTTCTTT
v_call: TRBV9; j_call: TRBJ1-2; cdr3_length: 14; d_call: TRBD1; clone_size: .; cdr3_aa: CASSPGQGTYGYTF; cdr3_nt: TGTGCCAGCAGCCCGGGACAGGGAACCTATGGCTACACCTTC
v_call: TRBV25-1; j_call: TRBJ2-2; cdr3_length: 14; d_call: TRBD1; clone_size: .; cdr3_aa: CASRQGAGTGELFF; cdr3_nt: TGTGCCAGCAGGCAGGGGGCGGGGACCGGGGAGCTGTTTTTT
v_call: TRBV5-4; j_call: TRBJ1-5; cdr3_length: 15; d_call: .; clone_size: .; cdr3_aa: CASSSGPQREQPQHF; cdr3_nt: TGTGCCAGCAGCTCGGGACCCCAGCGGGAGCAGCCCCAGCATTTT
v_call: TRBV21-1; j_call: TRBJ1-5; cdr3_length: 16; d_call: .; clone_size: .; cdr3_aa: CASSGERTGGDQPQHF; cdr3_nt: TGTGCCAGCAGCGGAGAAAGGACAGGGGGCGATCAGCCCCAGCATTTT
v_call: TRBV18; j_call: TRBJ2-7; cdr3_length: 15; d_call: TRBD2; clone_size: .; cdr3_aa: CASSPRGLAGGEQYF; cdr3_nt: TGTGCCAGCTCACCACGAGGACTAGCGGGAGGGGAGCAGTACTTC
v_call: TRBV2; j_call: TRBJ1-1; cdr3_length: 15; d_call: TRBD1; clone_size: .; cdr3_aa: CASSSRGQEGTEAFF; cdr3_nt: TGTGCCAGCAGTTCGCGGGGACAGGAAGGCACTGAAGCTTTCTTT
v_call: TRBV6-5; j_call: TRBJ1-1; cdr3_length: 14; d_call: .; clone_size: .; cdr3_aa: CASSYTSPGTEAFF; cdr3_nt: TGTGCCAGCAGTTACACGTCCCCCGGGACTGAAGCTTTCTTT
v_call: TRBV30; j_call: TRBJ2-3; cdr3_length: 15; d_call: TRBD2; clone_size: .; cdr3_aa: CASSSASGRTDTQYF; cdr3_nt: TGTGCCAGTAGCTCGGCTAGCGGGAGGACAGATACGCAGTATTTT
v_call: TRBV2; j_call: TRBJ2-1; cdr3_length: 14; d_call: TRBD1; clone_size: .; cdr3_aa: CASRMSGGDNEQFF; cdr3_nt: TGTGCCAGCAGGATGTCAGGGGGCGACAATGAGCAGTTCTTC